This is a list of T cell receptor beta chains from one sample in a study of vaccination and CD4 T cells after COVID-19. TCRdb independently ran MiXCR on the PCR reads; one entry per CDR3 protein. The sample carries some 20,000 distinct CDR3 sequences, 55% to 70% recorded once. No antigen has been assigned to these receptors. This specimen was CD4+ T cells from blood, cultured in vitro, taken after SARS-CoV-2 vaccination. The receptors stem from a human donor who had recovered from COVID-19. CDR3s include the opening cysteine and the closing phenylalanine or tryptophan. D genes are given only for firm matches. Expanded clones get a size class; other rows say once, few or many, or leave the size out.

D gene: NA
J gene: TRBJ1-2
clone size: few
V gene: TRBV20-1
CDR3 DNA: TGCAGTGCTAGAGCCCCAGGGGAGGCCTATGGCTACACCTTC
CDR3 protein: CSARAPGEAYGYTF

D gene: TRBD1
J gene: TRBJ2-2
clone size: few
V gene: TRBV6-2/TRBV6-3
CDR3 DNA: TGTGCCAGCAGTTCAGGGGCTCCCCAGGGGGCGAACACCGGGGAGCTGTTTTTT
CDR3 protein: CASSSGAPQGANTGELFF

D gene: TRBD1
J gene: TRBJ1-2
clone size: NA
V gene: TRBV9
CDR3 DNA: TGTGCCAGCAGCGCCCGGGACAGGGCCTATGGCTACACCTTC
CDR3 protein: CASSARDRAYGYTF

D gene: NA
J gene: TRBJ1-2
clone size: few
V gene: TRBV10-3
CDR3 DNA: TGTGCCATCAGTGATAGGACCCGAGAAGGCTACACCTTC
CDR3 protein: CAISDRTREGYTF

D gene: NA
J gene: TRBJ2-7
clone size: NA
V gene: TRBV6-2/TRBV6-3
CDR3 DNA: TGTGCCAGCAGTTACCAGCACGGGGTTAGCGAACAAGGCGAGCAGTACTTC
CDR3 protein: CASSYQHGVSEQGEQYF

D gene: TRBD2
J gene: TRBJ2-6
clone size: NA
V gene: TRBV6-2/TRBV6-3
CDR3 DNA: TGTGCCAGCAGTTGGGAGAGCGGGGAGAGCTCTGGGGCCAACGTCCTGACTTTC
CDR3 protein: CASSWESGESSGANVLTF

D gene: NA
J gene: TRBJ1-2
clone size: NA
V gene: TRBV10-2
CDR3 DNA: TGCGCCAGCAGTGAGTCGTTTGGAGGTTACGGCTACACCTTC
CDR3 protein: CASSESFGGYGYTF

D gene: NA
J gene: TRBJ2-5
clone size: NA
V gene: TRBV6-2/TRBV6-3
CDR3 DNA: TGTGCCAGCAGCTCCTCTAGAGAGACCCAGTACTTC
CDR3 protein: CASSSSRETQYF

D gene: TRBD1
J gene: TRBJ2-7
clone size: NA
V gene: TRBV19
CDR3 DNA: TGTGCCAGTAGTCCCAAGGGACAGGGGGGTAGCTACGAGCAGTACTTC
CDR3 protein: CASSPKGQGGSYEQYF

D gene: TRBD1
J gene: TRBJ2-7
clone size: NA
V gene: TRBV19
CDR3 DNA: TGTGCCAGTAGCCCGGGACAGGTATCCTACGAGCAGTACTTC
CDR3 protein: CASSPGQVSYEQYF

D gene: TRBD1
J gene: TRBJ1-5
clone size: few
V gene: TRBV19
CDR3 DNA: TGTGCCAGTAGTCCCGCCAGGGGGCCAATAAAGTCTCAGCCCCAGCATTTT
CDR3 protein: CASSPARGPIKSQPQHF

D gene: NA
J gene: TRBJ1-4
clone size: few
V gene: TRBV6-1
CDR3 DNA: TGTGCCAGCAGTAAGCGCGCGGGGGAGAGTGGCGAAAAACTGTTTTTT
CDR3 protein: CASSKRAGESGEKLFF

D gene: NA
J gene: TRBJ2-5
clone size: NA
V gene: TRBV5-1
CDR3 DNA: TGCGCCAGCAGCTTTGGTCTCTCGGAAGAGACCCAGTACTTC
CDR3 protein: CASSFGLSEETQYF

D gene: NA
J gene: TRBJ2-7
clone size: NA
V gene: TRBV27
CDR3 DNA: TGTGCCAGCAGCCCTTCGGCCAGCGCGCTCCGGAGCTCCTACGAGCAGTACTTC
CDR3 protein: CASSPSASALRSSYEQYF

D gene: NA
J gene: TRBJ1-5
clone size: few
V gene: TRBV5-5
CDR3 DNA: TGTGCCAGCAGCTTGTTTGGGGAAAGCAATCAGCCCCAGCATTTT
CDR3 protein: CASSLFGESNQPQHF

D gene: TRBD2
J gene: TRBJ2-4
clone size: NA
V gene: TRBV6-2/TRBV6-3
CDR3 DNA: TGTGCCAGCAAGGGACTAGCGGGGGGGCTGGGCAAAAACATTCAGTACTTC
CDR3 protein: CASKGLAGGLGKNIQYF

D gene: NA
J gene: TRBJ1-2
clone size: NA
V gene: TRBV2
CDR3 DNA: TGTGCCAGCAGAGGGGGGACGGACTATGGCTACACCTTC
CDR3 protein: CASRGGTDYGYTF

D gene: NA
J gene: TRBJ1-5
clone size: NA
V gene: TRBV19
CDR3 DNA: TGTGCCAGTAGTACCCCGGATCAGCCCCAGCATTTT
CDR3 protein: CASSTPDQPQHF

D gene: NA
J gene: TRBJ1-1
clone size: few
V gene: TRBV19
CDR3 DNA: TGTGCCAGTAGTAACCAGGGCGGCACTGAAGCTTTCTTT
CDR3 protein: CASSNQGGTEAFF

D gene: NA
J gene: TRBJ2-7
clone size: NA
V gene: TRBV7-2
CDR3 DNA: TGTGCCAGCAGCTTAAACGGGGCCACCTACGAGCAGTACTTC
CDR3 protein: CASSLNGATYEQYF

D gene: NA
J gene: TRBJ1-1
clone size: NA
V gene: TRBV27
CDR3 DNA: TGTGCCAGCCGAGAAACGACAGCAAACACTGAAGCTTTCTTT
CDR3 protein: CASRETTANTEAFF

D gene: NA
J gene: TRBJ1-2
clone size: NA
V gene: TRBV6-1
CDR3 DNA: TGTGCCAGCAGCAAAGAGAACCATGGCTACACCTTC
CDR3 protein: CASSKENHGYTF

D gene: NA
J gene: TRBJ1-2
clone size: NA
V gene: TRBV28
CDR3 DNA: TGTGCCAGCAGTTCCCCCGCCCTAAGGGGATTCTATGGCTACACCTTC
CDR3 protein: CASSSPALRGFYGYTF

D gene: NA
J gene: TRBJ2-7
clone size: NA
V gene: TRBV2
CDR3 DNA: TGTGCCAGCAGCCCCCAGGCCTACGAGCAGTACTTC
CDR3 protein: CASSPQAYEQYF

D gene: NA
J gene: TRBJ1-6
clone size: NA
V gene: TRBV6-2/TRBV6-3
CDR3 DNA: TGTGCCAGCAGTTACGTTGGCCCTCGCAGCTCCTATAATTCACCCCTCCACTTT
CDR3 protein: CASSYVGPRSSYNSPLHF

D gene: NA
J gene: TRBJ2-3
clone size: NA
V gene: TRBV20-1
CDR3 DNA: TGCAGTGCTAGAGATGCCGGGGGAGATACGCAGTATTTT
CDR3 protein: CSARDAGGDTQYF

D gene: NA
J gene: TRBJ1-6
clone size: few
V gene: TRBV27
CDR3 DNA: TGTGCCAGCAGACCCACCCGGGAATCGGCCCTCCACTTT
CDR3 protein: CASRPTRESALHF